The rows below give T cell receptor beta chains drawn from one sample of a study of blood T cell repertoires in COVID-19. TCRdb keeps only in-frame clones here, not all; method: immunoSEQ multiplex PCR. This table has tens of thousands of clones, 65% to 85% appearing once. Sequencing used peripheral blood. All receptors come from a human donor with active or convalescent COVID-19. The donor label of this sample is uncertain. CDR3s include the opening cysteine and the closing phenylalanine or tryptophan. The order of the fields is CDR3 protein, CDR3 DNA, V gene, D gene, J gene, clone size. The D gene is left open where the match is weak. Clone size appears in some rows only: once, few, many, or a class for an expanded clone.

CASQGRGQGYNEQFF	TGTGCCAGCCAAGGCAGGGGGCAGGGTTACAATGAGCAGTTCTTC	TRBV27	TRBD1	TRBJ2-1	few
CASSQGLRGLHF	TGTGCCAGCAGCCAAGGGTTAAGAGGCCTCCACTTT	TRBV3-1/TRBV3-2	.	TRBJ1-6	.
CAFLNRGGDYGYTF	TGTGCCTTCCTAAACAGGGGGGGAGATTATGGCTACACCTTC	TRBV30	TRBD1	TRBJ1-2	.
CASSIGLFSYNEQFF	TGTGCCAGTAGTATTGGACTCTTCTCCTACAATGAGCAGTTCTTC	TRBV19	.	TRBJ2-1	.
CASSPPDRGFNYGYTF	TGTGCCAGCTCACCACCCGACAGGGGATTTAACTATGGCTACACCTTC	TRBV18	TRBD1	TRBJ1-2	.
CAWSGQGAVGYTF	TGTGCCTGGAGCGGACAGGGGGCGGTTGGCTACACCTTC	TRBV30	TRBD1	TRBJ1-2	.
CSVGPGRKAVNEQFF	TGCAGCGTGGGGCCCGGGCGGAAGGCGGTGAATGAGCAGTTCTTC	TRBV29-1	.	TRBJ2-1	few
CASSPLSGGLAYF	TGTGCCAGCAGCCCCCTTTCAGGAGGGCTGGCGTATTTT	TRBV7-3	.	TRBJ2-3	.
CASSQPDRVNTEAFF	TGCGCCAGCAGCCAGCCGGACAGAGTTAACACTGAAGCTTTCTTT	TRBV4-1	.	TRBJ1-1	.
CASSFSSSEGTEAFF	TGTGCCAGCAGCTTTTCCTCTTCAGAGGGCACTGAAGCTTTCTTT	TRBV7-3	.	TRBJ1-1	.
CASSIPTGNTGELFF	TGTGCCAGTAGTATCCCGACAGGGAACACCGGGGAGCTGTTTTTT	TRBV19	.	TRBJ2-2	.
CASSEARQGPYEQYF	TGTGCCAGCAGTGAAGCGCGGCAGGGTCCCTACGAGCAGTACTTC	TRBV2	.	TRBJ2-7	.
CASRPDRGLYNSPLHF	TGTGCCAGCAGGCCGGACAGGGGTTTATATAATTCACCCCTCCACTTT	TRBV2	TRBD1	TRBJ1-6	once
CASSLKGAGYGYTF	TGTGCCAGCAGCTTAAAGGGGGCGGGTTATGGCTACACCTTC	TRBV7-2	TRBD1	TRBJ1-2	.
CASSFYAAGKTYEQYF	TGTGCCAGCAGTTTTTATGCGGCGGGAAAAACGTACGAGCAGTACTTC	TRBV28	.	TRBJ2-7	.
CASSEWASGSRAETQYF	TGTGCCAGCAGTGAGTGGGCTAGCGGGAGCCGCGCGGAGACCCAGTACTTC	TRBV2	TRBD2	TRBJ2-5	.
CASSQGGLGVKPQHF	TGTGCCAGCAGCCAAGGAGGTTTGGGAGTCAAGCCCCAGCATTTT	TRBV3-1/TRBV3-2	.	TRBJ1-5	.
CASSPYQGQGANTEAFF	TGTGCCAGCAGCCCTTACCAGGGACAGGGGGCGAACACTGAAGCTTTCTTT	TRBV7-9	TRBD1	TRBJ1-1	.
CAREGNLGGTDTQYF	TGTGCCAGGGAGGGAAATCTAGGAGGCACAGATACGCAGTATTTT	TRBV2	.	TRBJ2-3	.
CASSRDRGTDTQYF	TGTGCCAGCAGCCGGGACAGGGGCACAGATACGCAGTATTTT	TRBV6-6	TRBD1	TRBJ2-3	.
CSASRTVAQETQYF	TGCAGTGCTAGTAGGACAGTGGCACAAGAGACCCAGTACTTC	TRBV20-1	.	TRBJ2-5	.
CASRGLGAETQYF	TGTGCCAGCAGGGGACTAGGAGCGGAGACCCAGTACTTC	TRBV27	TRBD2	TRBJ2-5	few
CASSLLRGPLHF	TGTGCCAGCAGTTTACTCAGGGGTCCCCTCCACTTT	TRBV28	.	TRBJ1-6	.
CASSPLLPRRDEKETQYF	TGTGCCAGCAGCCCCCTACTCCCGAGGCGGGACGAAAAAGAGACCCAGTACTTC	TRBV5-4	.	TRBJ2-5	.
CASSLYIAAHSYEQYF	TGTGCCAGCAGTTTATATATAGCGGCCCACTCCTACGAGCAGTACTTC	TRBV28	.	TRBJ2-7	.
CASFTSGRGTQYF	TGTGCCAGCTTTACTAGCGGGAGAGGGACCCAGTACTTC	TRBV18	TRBD2	TRBJ2-5	few
CASSEMRQSNQPQHF	TGTGCCAGCAGTGAAATGCGGCAGAGCAATCAGCCCCAGCATTTT	TRBV2	.	TRBJ1-5	.